This TCR beta chain was sequenced during a study of OX40 agonist ivuxolimab in advanced cancers. A remark on this clone: Its antigen remains unknown.

Patients with autoimmune history or systemic immunosuppression were excluded. Study-level points and caveats: Among expanded peripheral T cells, antigen specificity went undetermined. Low normalized clonal expansion also occurred in some nonresponding patients.

Germline V gene sequence: CDR1 MDHEN, CDR2 SYDVKM. Deletions cut 7 bases from V and 0 bases from J, with 9 bases between. There are 13 residues in the CDR3. Clones were sequenced by immunoSEQ multiplex PCR, and TCRdb holds only the in-frame ones, with some missing. The sample lists around 62,000 clones; 84% were seen once. The source is an adult with an advanced solid tumor such as melanoma, head and neck, liver or kidney cancer. This material consisted of CD4+ or CD8+ T cells sorted from blood, taken in a trial of the OX40 agonist ivuxolimab. This rearrangement joins TRBV28 to TRBJ1-1; D perhaps matches TRBD1 (5 bases). CDR3 amino acids: CASIDRVNTEAFF. The CDR3 nucleotides read TGTGCCAGCATTGACAGAGTGAACACTGAAGCTTTCTTT.